These 5 T cell receptor beta chains were all obtained from the same sample, sequenced in a study of siplizumab effects on memory and regulatory T cells (dated by TCRdb to the late 2010s). Preparation of the library involved the immunoSEQ multiplex PCR assay. TCRdb provides this immuneACCESS table in a form limited to in-frame rearrangements. Some clones are lacking; in checked studies, under half of them reflect an unresolved V gene, and why the rest are absent is not known. For this sample there are approximately 100,000 clones; around 93% appear just once. In total, the top ten clones hold about 0.16% of the sample. What was sequenced was non-Treg CD4+ T cells sorted from blood. The sample's cell subset or site, from its label and the paper: FACS-sorted unstimulated CD4+ non-regulatory T cells. The receptors here all came from a human donor in good health.

The chain joins TRBV6-6 to TRBJ1-6, with 12 bases that match TRBD1. The CDR3 is 14 amino acids. Trimming at V came to 8 bases and at J to 8 bases, leaving 4 bases not matched to a gene. CDR1 and CDR2 from the germline V gene are MNHNY and SVGAGI (reference sequence). CDR3 bases: TGTGCCAGCGGGGGACAGGGGGCTGATTCACCCCTCCACTTT. Translating it yields CASGGQGADSPLHF.

The rearrangement links TRBV5-1 to TRBJ1-3; a weak D match, TRBD1 (5 bases). Per the germline V gene, CDR1 is SGHRS and CDR2 is YFSETQ. Trimming took off 3 bases at V and 0 bases at J, with 10 bases between the two ends. The CDR3 spans 15 residues. The CDR3 spells CASSSTGHSGNTIYF. The CDR3 region has the DNA TGCGCCAGCAGCTCTACAGGCCACTCTGGAAACACCATATATTTT. Based on the CDR3 plus reference TRBV5-1 and TRBJ1-3, the full variable domain is KAGVTQTPRYLIKTRGQQVTLSCSPISGHRSVSWYQQTPGQGLQFLFEYFSETQRNKGNFPGRFSGRQFSNSRSEMNVSTLELGDSALYLCASSSTGHSGNTIYFGEGSWLTVV.

Written as DNA, the CDR3 is TGTGCCAGCAGCTTGGGACCCCGAGGGTCCTCCTACAATGAGCAGTTCTTC. This codes for CASSLGPRGSSYNEQFF. The chain joins TRBV5-6 to TRBJ2-1; maybe TRBD2 (5 bases). The CDR3 length is 17 residues. V lost 0 bases, J lost 0 bases, and 13 bases lay in between. Germline assignment: CDR1 SGHDT and CDR2 YYEEEE.

This CDR3 reads CASTSHTEAFF. CDR3 bases: TGTGCCAGCACGTCACACACTGAAGCTTTCTTT. The genes are TRBV27 and TRBJ1-1, with D hard to call. CDR3 size: 11 residues. The V end was cut by 7 bases, the J end by 3 bases, with 6 bases between. The germline CDR1 and CDR2 sequences are MNHEY and SMNVEV (reference sequence).

The chain recombines TRBV11-3 with TRBJ2-1; 11 nucleotides align to TRBD2. After removal of 5 bases from V and 1 base from J, the junction contained 10 bases not matched to a gene. CDR3 length: 18 residues. Germline CDR1 and CDR2: SGHNT and YENEEA. The CDR3 DNA reads as TGTGCCAGCAGCCCCCCCTGGACTAGCGGGCTTTCCTACAATGAGCAGTTCTTC. Translated, it gives CASSPPWTSGLSYNEQFF. The full variable domain, its missing parts supplied by reference TRBV11-3 and TRBJ2-1, is EAGVVQSPRYKIIEKKQPVAFWCNPISGHNTLYWYLQNLGQGPELLIRYENEEAVDDSQLPKDRFSAERLKGVDSTLKIQPAELGDSAVYLCASSPPWTSGLSYNEQFFGPGTRLTVL.